This T cell receptor beta chain was sequenced during a study of vaccination and CD4 T cells after COVID-19. The treatment: approximately nine-day PBMC culture with coronavirus spike peptide pools or control peptides (ViraFEST assay). There were positive PCR dates ranging from March to December 2020, all predating US Alpha, Beta and Delta variants. Alongside roughly 10 IU/ml IL-2 and roughly 10 ug/ml peptide pools, PBMCs were cultured at under 2.5 million per well. This CDR3 is built from 15 residues. Germline V gene lookup returns CDR1 SGHAT and CDR2 FQNNGV. Between the trimmed V and J ends, which lost 0 bases and 8 bases, there was a span of 16 bases. An Oncomine TCR Beta short-read assay was used to sequence the DNA from cultured CD4+ T cells. TCRdb processed the PCR reads anew with MiXCR; each CDR3 protein has one entry. Among fewer than 10,000 distinct CDR3 sequences listed, 30% to 40% were seen once.

Notes on this clonotype: Its target is not known.

Specimen: CD4+ T cells from blood, cultured in vitro. This chain links TRBV11-2 with TRBJ1-2, with D hard to call. The TCR was taken from a human donor who had recovered from COVID-19. CDR3 in amino acids: CASSLDYGVWYGYTF. The DNA of the CDR3 is TGTGCCAGCAGCTTAGATTACGGGGTGTGGTACGGCTACACCTTC.